This T cell receptor beta chain stems from a study of cytomegalovirus exposure and HLA in healthy donors. Primers for the PCR totalled 60 Vbeta and 13 Jbeta. Repertoires were generated with immunoSEQ multiplex PCR, while TCRdb's copy carries only in-frame clones and drops some. This sample yields some 110,000 clones, of which around 74% are seen a single time; around 8.6% belongs to the top ten. Germline loops: CDR1 SNHLY, CDR2 FYNNEI. The V and J ends lost 10 bases and 5 bases, in that order; junction bases with no gene match: 13. The CDR3 length is 14 residues. The TCR was taken from a woman in her thirties or forties in good health and CMV-seropositive. The chain employs TRBV2 and TRBJ1-1, with 7 positions matching TRBD1. Sequences were obtained from PBMCs. CDR3 protein: CATNQQGLGTEAFF. The DNA of the CDR3 is TGTGCCACCAATCAACAGGGGCTAGGGACTGAAGCTTTCTTT. Complete variable domain (other parts from reference TRBV2 and TRBJ1-1): EPEVTQTPSHQVTQMGQEVILRCVPISNHLYFYWYRQILGQKVEFLVSFYNNEISEKSEIFDDQFSVERPDGSNFTLKIRSTKLEDSAMYFCATNQQGLGTEAFFGQGTRLTVV.